This record covers a single T cell receptor beta chain. The record originates from a study of Graves' ophthalmopathy and Graves' hyperthyroidism. Hyperthyroidism patients were newly diagnosed, under 2 months' duration, aged 18 to 65. As diagnostic evidence, clinical symptoms, serum thyroxine, TRAb, thyroid ultrasound and orbital computed tomography were relied upon. From RNA, the CDR3 regions of TCR beta chains were amplified and sequenced. A first-round RT-PCR used HTBI primers, followed by a second-round multiplex PCR. TCRdb reprocessed the multiplex PCR reads with MiXCR, giving one entry per CDR3 protein. This sample yields 500,000 to 700,000 distinct CDR3 sequences, of which about 35% are seen a single time; 4% to 5% belongs to the top ten. V was pared by 5 bases and J by 5 bases, with 15 bases between. Germline lookup yields CDR1 LNHDA and CDR2 SQIVND (reference sequence). This CDR3 contains 14 residues.

The chain employs TRBV19 and TRBJ1-1; possibly TRBD1 for D (5 bases). The source is an adult man with Graves' hyperthyroidism. Sequencing used peripheral blood or thyroid tissue (not recorded which). The CDR3 coding sequence is TGTGCCAGTAGTGCAGGACATGTGGGAACTGAAGCTTTCTTT. Translated: CASSAGHVGTEAFF.